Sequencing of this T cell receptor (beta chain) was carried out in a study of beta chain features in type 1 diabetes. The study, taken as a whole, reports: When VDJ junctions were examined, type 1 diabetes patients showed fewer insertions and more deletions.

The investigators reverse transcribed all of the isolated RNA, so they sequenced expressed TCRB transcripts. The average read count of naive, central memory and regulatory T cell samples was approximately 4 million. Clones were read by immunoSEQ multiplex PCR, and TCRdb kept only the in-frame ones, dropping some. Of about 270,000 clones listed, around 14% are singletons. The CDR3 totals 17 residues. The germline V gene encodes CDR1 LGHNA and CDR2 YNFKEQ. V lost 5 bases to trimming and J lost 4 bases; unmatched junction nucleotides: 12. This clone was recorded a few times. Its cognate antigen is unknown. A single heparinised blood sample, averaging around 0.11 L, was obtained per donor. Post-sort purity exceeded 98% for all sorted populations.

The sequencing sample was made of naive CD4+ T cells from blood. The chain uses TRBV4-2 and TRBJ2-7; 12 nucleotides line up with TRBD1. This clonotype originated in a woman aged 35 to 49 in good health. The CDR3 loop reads CASSTPSGTGGGYEQYF. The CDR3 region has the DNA TGTGCCAGCAGCACCCCTTCCGGGACAGGGGGCGGGTACGAGCAGTACTTC.